The rows below give T cell receptor beta chains drawn from one sample of a study of T cell changes during pregnancy in multiple sclerosis. TCRdb's table, derived via immunoSEQ multiplex PCR, lists solely in-frame clones and lacks some. The sample includes roughly 48,000 clones, 85% to 95% of them seen just once. The sequencing used CD4+ T cells from peripheral blood mononuclear cells, collected in the second trimester of pregnancy. The receptors originated from a female donor in good health, enrolled as a control in a pregnancy study. Both conserved end residues are trimmed from each CDR3.

J,V,CDR3
TRBJ2-7,TRBV27,ASSTGTRTYEQY
TRBJ2-7,TRBV18,ASSLTPGQGPSYEQY
TRBJ2-7,TRBV6-6,ASSDRVSYEQY
TRBJ1-1,TRBV27,ASSRQVGEAF
TRBJ2-3,TRBV9,ASSGSSGFYTDTQY
TRBJ1-1,TRBV6-5,ASSSQGANTEAF
TRBJ2-7,TRBV7-9,ASSRDRAYEQY
TRBJ2-2,TRBV9,ASSARQGETTGELF
TRBJ2-7,TRBV7-2,ASSLAQTGRGEQY
TRBJ2-7,TRBV5-1,ASSPGTGRGYEQY
TRBJ1-5,TRBV28,ASSLGGGNQPQH
TRBJ2-5,TRBV5-1,ASSLASTGTGVQETQY
TRBJ2-7,TRBV7-9,ASSDIRGLKKQY
TRBJ2-3,TRBV2,ASVASSTDTQY
TRBJ2-3,TRBV4-3,ASSPGGARRDTQY
TRBJ1-5,TRBV9,ASSPPERTNQPQH
TRBJ2-3,TRBV19,ASSLQGAGDTQY
TRBJ2-7,TRBV28,ASRDRARYEQY
TRBJ2-1,TRBV9,ASSRQGHEQF
TRBJ2-7,TRBV7-9,ASSLVGGSYEQY
TRBJ2-7,TRBV5-5,ASTRAGTSYAEQY
TRBJ1-2,TRBV28,ASSLLDRGGLGYT
TRBJ2-3,TRBV5-1,ASSLPSGGGDTQY
TRBJ2-1,TRBV10-1,ASSPEALGQPNEQF
TRBJ1-3,TRBV2,AILQDSGNTIY
TRBJ2-2,TRBV5-1,ASSIDNFLPGELF
TRBJ2-7,TRBV25-1,ASIQSGAPYEQY
TRBJ1-5,TRBV27,ASSLGDSSQPQH
TRBJ2-1,TRBV19,ASSPSGRGQKFYNEQF
TRBJ2-1,TRBV7-9,ASSPPFRLAVYNEQF
TRBJ1-3,TRBV9,ASSFQGARGNTIY
TRBJ1-2,TRBV28,ASNPGRAYGYT
TRBJ2-1,TRBV2,ASSEDAPYNEQF
TRBJ1-1,TRBV5-1,ASSSRVMNTEAF
TRBJ2-7,TRBV27,ASSLRQDSYEQY
TRBJ2-1,TRBV28,ASSLLVRDTGRQF
TRBJ2-1,TRBV27,ASRAGTVSYNEQF
TRBJ2-7,TRBV18,ASSGGSSYEQY
TRBJ2-1,TRBV9,ASSPRQGVNEQF
TRBJ2-1,TRBV30,AWRAQGSEQF
TRBJ2-3,TRBV9,AVGPRPEADTQY
TRBJ1-3,TRBV7-9,ASSPGDSSGNTIY
TRBJ1-3,TRBV6-6,ASRDPGVSSGNTIY
TRBJ1-1,TRBV7-2,ASSLSQGVGFFAF
TRBJ1-1,TRBV11-3,ASSLDPYNTEAF
TRBJ2-4,TRBV29-1,SVGDTKNIQY
TRBJ2-7,TRBV6-5,ASSYPGGGGYEQY
TRBJ2-1,TRBV11-2,ASSLGYKAGSSYNEQF
TRBJ2-1,TRBV2,ASIRLAAYNEQF
TRBJ2-7,TRBV18,ASSPGQGIGYEQY
TRBJ2-4,TRBV19,ASGRQGSNIQY
TRBJ2-3,TRBV6-5,ASTSRALTDTQY